The 21 T cell receptor beta chains below come from one sample, sequenced in a study of shared clonotypes between healthy human individuals. Assay used: immunoSEQ multiplex PCR; TCRdb lists only in-frame clones, some missing. The top ten clones hold 12% of a sample with 450,000 to 500,000 clones, approximately 82% of them seen once. Specimen: PBMCs. Receptors originate from a woman between 35 and 50 years old in good health. Some clones in this sample may be carry-over from other donors' samples.

The rearrangement joins TRBV25-1 to TRBJ2-1; D may be TRBD1 (7 bases). V dropped 1 base and J dropped 6 bases, with 13 bases sitting between them. This CDR3 has 15 amino acids. From germline, CDR1 is MGHDK and CDR2 SYGVNS. CDR3 sequence: CASSEWRAGGNEQFF. CDR3 nucleotides: TGTGCCAGCAGTGAATGGAGGGCAGGGGGCAATGAGCAGTTCTTC. Full variable domain (missing parts from reference TRBV25-1 and TRBJ2-1): EADIYQTPRYLVIGTGKKITLECSQTMGHDKMYWYQQDPGMELHLIHYSYGVNSTEKGDLSSESTVSRIRTEHFPLTLESARPSHTSQYLCASSEWRAGGNEQFFGPGTRLTVL.

The chain employs TRBV5-6 and TRBJ1-6; the D gene is possibly TRBD1 (5 bases). Deletions cut 0 bases from V and 8 bases from J, with 9 bases between. The CDR3 length is 14 residues. The germline V gene has CDR1 SGHDT and CDR2 YYEEEE. Here the CDR3 reads CASSLAGAYSPLHF. CDR3 sequence (DNA): TGTGCCAGCAGCTTGGCCGGGGCGTATTCACCCCTCCACTTT.

The chain joins TRBV9 to TRBJ2-7, with D unclear. The CDR3 is 15 residues long. Germline CDR1 SGDLS, CDR2 YYNGEE. Trimming removed 0 bases from V and 0 bases from J, with 10 bases in between. CDR3 amino acids: CASSVGASYSYEQYF. The CDR3 DNA sequence: TGTGCCAGCAGCGTAGGGGCTTCTTACTCCTACGAGCAGTACTTC.

The chain couples TRBV7-9 to TRBJ2-3; 8 nucleotides align to TRBD2. The V gene's germline CDR1 is SEHNR and CDR2 FQNEAQ (reference sequence). J gave up 4 bases and V 2 bases, and 5 bases lay outside the gene matches. The CDR3 loop spans 15 amino acids. The CDR3 loop reads CASSLTGGPADTQYF. The CDR3 region has the DNA TGTGCCAGCAGCTTAACGGGAGGGCCCGCAGATACGCAGTATTTT.

This clone was seen only a few times. CDR3 nucleotides: TGTGCCAGCGCCATGGCCCCCCTTTACGAGCAGTACTTC. This sequence encodes CASAMAPLYEQYF. This chain uses TRBV7-2 with TRBJ2-7; D unresolved. The CDR3 contains 13 residues. CDR1 is SGHTA, CDR2 FQGNSA, per germline. Trimming shortened V by 8 bases and J by 4 bases, and 15 bases separated the two germline ends.

This clone has a handful of counts. The gene calls are TRBV19 and TRBJ2-2; D is ambiguous. Trimming left V 1 base short and J 2 bases short, with 14 bases between. CDR1 and CDR2 from the germline V gene are LNHDA and SQIVND (reference sequence). The CDR3 totals 17 residues. CDR3: CASSIGRTDSNTGELFF. For the CDR3, the DNA is TGTGCCAGTAGTATAGGACGGACGGATTCTAACACCGGGGAGCTGTTTTTT.

This chain uses TRBV9 with TRBJ1-4; the D gene is possibly TRBD1 (5 bases). This CDR3 contains 16 residues. Germline loops: CDR1 SGDLS, CDR2 YYNGEE. V was trimmed by 2 bases and J by 7 bases, leaving 18 bases between them. In DNA, the CDR3 is TGTGCCAGCAGCGTCGACGACGGCTGGGGCGGTGAAAAACTGTTTTTT. Amino acid sequence: CASSVDDGWGGEKLFF.

This chain joins TRBV4-2 and TRBJ2-1, with a weak D call TRBD2 (7 bases). Trimming shortened V by 6 bases and J by 5 bases, and 20 bases separated the two germline ends. CDR1 is LGHNA, CDR2 YNFKEQ, per germline. The length of the CDR3 is 16 residues. The CDR3 nucleotides read TGTGCCAGCAGGAAGGTCGGGGGGCGTAACGACAATGAGCAGTTCTTC. It codes for CASRKVGGRNDNEQFF.

In this sample, this clone turned up once. The gene calls are TRBV7-3 and TRBJ1-2; D ambiguous. Germline assignment: CDR1 SGHTA and CDR2 FQGTGA. The V end lost 2 bases, the J end lost 4 bases, and 8 bases lay between the germline ends. The CDR3 covers 13 residues. The DNA for the CDR3 is TGTGCCAGCAGCTTAGCGTCCGGCTATGGCTACACCTTC. Encoded protein: CASSLASGYGYTF.

The chain uses TRBV2 and TRBJ1-5; D gene unclear. Germline-derived CDR1 and CDR2 are SNHLY and FYNNEI. V lost 3 bases to trimming and J lost 3 bases, with 6 bases between them. The CDR3 is 13 residues long. CDR3 loop: CASSDEINQPQHF. DNA of the CDR3: TGTGCCAGCAGTGATGAGATCAATCAGCCCCAGCATTTT.

This clone was counted between two and nine times. The chain combines TRBV10-1 with TRBJ2-5; 10 bases align to TRBD1. The CDR3 contains 14 residues. The germline CDR1 and CDR2 sequences are WNHNN and SYGVQD (reference sequence). With 4 bases clipped from V and 7 bases from J, the junction kept 6 bases outside the gene matches. Written as DNA, the CDR3 is TGCGCCAGCAGTGGGACAGGGGGACGTGGGACCCAGTACTTC. Translated: CASSGTGGRGTQYF.

The chain uses TRBV27 and TRBJ2-1, with D unresolved. Trimming removed 3 bases at V and 0 bases at J, with 9 bases between. The germline CDR1 and CDR2 sequences are MNHEY and SMNVEV (reference sequence). This CDR3 is 15 amino acids long. The CDR3 region is CASSFGVRSYNEQFF. Here the CDR3 DNA reads TGTGCCAGCAGTTTTGGGGTCCGCTCCTACAATGAGCAGTTCTTC.

Details on this clone: An end of the junction differs from the germline gene, which may be a read error. CDR3 amino acids: CASSNPGRAIGF. CDR3 sequence (DNA): TGTGCCAGCAGCAACCCGGGACGCGCGATTGGATTC. The chain carries TRBV7-8 and TRBJ1-2, with D possibly matching TRBD1 (5 bases). CDR1 is SGHVS and CDR2 is FQNEAQ in the germline V gene. CDR3 length equals 12 residues.

The CDR3: CSARQAEQYF. Written as DNA, the CDR3 is TGCAGTGCTAGGCAGGCAGAGCAGTACTTC. This sequence joins TRBV20-1 and TRBJ2-7; D ambiguous. CDR1 and CDR2 (germline): DFQATT, SNEGSKA (reference sequence). This CDR3 is 10 amino acids long. Trimming stripped 3 bases from V and 7 bases from J, with 7 bases between.

In the case of this clone: A read error is possible here, since a much larger clone lies one base away. The same CDR3 arises from other DNA sequences in this sample as well. The J gene is TRBJ1-3, the V gene TRBV30; D is ambiguous. The CDR3 extends over 14 amino acids. CDR1 and CDR2 from the germline V gene are GTSNPN and SVGIG (reference sequence). CDR3 amino acids: CAWSPGNSGNTIYF. The CDR3 DNA is TGTGCCTGGAGTCCGGGGAACTCTGGAAACACCATATACTTT.

In this sample, this clone turned up a few times. This rearrangement joins TRBV4-2 to TRBJ2-3, with a possible D match to TRBD2 (5 bases). The CDR3 spans 15 residues. CDR1 and CDR2 (germline): LGHNA, YNFKEQ. V was shortened by 1 base and J by 2 bases, with 10 bases between the two germline ends. In nucleotides, the CDR3 is TGTGCCAGCAGCCAAGGGAACGGGAACACAGATACGCAGTATTTT. This encodes CASSQGNGNTDTQYF.

This chain links TRBV28 with TRBJ2-7; D unresolved. The CDR3 consists of 11 residues. Trimming removed 5 bases at V and 6 bases at J, with 8 bases between. CDR1 MDHEN and CDR2 SYDVKM come from the germline V gene. The CDR3: CASSLNLEQYF. In DNA form, the CDR3 reads TGTGCCAGCAGTCTCAATCTCGAGCAGTACTTC.

V is TRBV28 and J is TRBJ1-1; TRBD1 might be the D (6 bases). V gave up 8 bases and J gave up 1 base, with 11 bases separating them. CDR3 length: 13 residues. Germline V CDR1 and CDR2: MDHEN, SYDVKM. This chain's CDR3 is CASDTTGNTEAFF. In DNA form, the CDR3 reads TGTGCCAGCGACACGACAGGGAACACTGAAGCTTTCTTT.

Concerning this clone itself: The junction departs from the called germline gene at one end, perhaps through a read error. This chain connects TRBV6-4 to TRBJ2-3; D is ambiguous. The CDR3 is made up of 14 amino acids. Germline loops: CDR1 MRHNA, CDR2 SNTAGT. The CDR3 reads CAGSEYGIKDTQYF. The CDR3, as DNA: TGTGCCGGCAGTGAATATGGTATCAAAGATACGCAGTATTTT.

This chain uses TRBV10-3 with TRBJ1-6; D gene unclear. The CDR3 runs to 15 residues. CDR1 and CDR2 (germline): ENHRY, SYGVKD. The ends were cut back, 0 bases at V and 10 bases at J, with 13 bases in the middle. The CDR3 spells CAISESGQPGSPLHF. CDR3 DNA: TGTGCCATCAGTGAGTCTGGGCAGCCTGGGTCACCCCTCCACTTT.

The rearrangement links TRBV9 to TRBJ1-1; 9 bases map to TRBD1. Per the germline V gene, CDR1 is SGDLS and CDR2 is YYNGEE. This CDR3 is built from 16 residues. Unmatched junction bases numbered 10, after V lost 4 bases and J lost 3 bases. For the CDR3, the DNA is TGTGCCAGCAGCCGCCGGTCCGGGACAGGGCACACTGAAGCTTTCTTT. Protein sequence: CASSRRSGTGHTEAFF.